This T cell receptor beta chain emerged from a study of cytomegalovirus exposure and HLA in healthy donors. The CDR3 consists of 15 residues. Per the germline V gene, CDR1 is MDHEN and CDR2 is SYDVKM. V lost 1 base and J 0 bases, leaving 10 bases between the germline ends. The table lists this clone with a few counts. The antigen is undetermined. General study points: Most sequenced TCRs were rare (though some public TCRs occurred in many donors). In a later analysis, DRB1 alleles had the most associated TCRs; HLA-C alleles the fewest.

The PCR contained 60 Vbeta and 13 Jbeta primers. Data came from immunoSEQ multiplex PCR; TCRdb stores just in-frame clones and leaves some out. The profile shows under 150,000 clones, roughly a tenth of them singletons. The J gene is TRBJ2-7, the V gene TRBV28, with D possibly matching TRBD2 (5 bases). The sequenced sample consisted of PBMCs. This receptor was identified in a man under 40 in good health and CMV-seronegative. Here the CDR3 reads CASSLLGGSSYEQYF. CDR3 bases: TGTGCCAGCAGTTTATTGGGCGGGTCCTCCTACGAGCAGTACTTC.